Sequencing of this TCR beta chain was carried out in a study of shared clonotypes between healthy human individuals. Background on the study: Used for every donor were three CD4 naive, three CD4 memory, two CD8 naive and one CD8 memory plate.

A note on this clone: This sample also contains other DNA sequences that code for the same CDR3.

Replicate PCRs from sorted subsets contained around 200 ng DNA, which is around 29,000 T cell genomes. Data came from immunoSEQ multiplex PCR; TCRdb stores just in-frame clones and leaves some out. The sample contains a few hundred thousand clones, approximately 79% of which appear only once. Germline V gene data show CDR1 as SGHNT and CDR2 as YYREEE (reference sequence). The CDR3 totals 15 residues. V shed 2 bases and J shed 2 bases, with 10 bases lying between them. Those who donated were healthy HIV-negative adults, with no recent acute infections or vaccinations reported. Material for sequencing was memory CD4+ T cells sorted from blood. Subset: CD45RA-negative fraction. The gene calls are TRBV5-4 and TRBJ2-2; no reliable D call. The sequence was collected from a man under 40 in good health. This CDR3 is CASSLGVRNTGELFF. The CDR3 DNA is TGTGCCAGCAGCTTAGGAGTCCGAAACACCGGGGAGCTGTTTTTT.